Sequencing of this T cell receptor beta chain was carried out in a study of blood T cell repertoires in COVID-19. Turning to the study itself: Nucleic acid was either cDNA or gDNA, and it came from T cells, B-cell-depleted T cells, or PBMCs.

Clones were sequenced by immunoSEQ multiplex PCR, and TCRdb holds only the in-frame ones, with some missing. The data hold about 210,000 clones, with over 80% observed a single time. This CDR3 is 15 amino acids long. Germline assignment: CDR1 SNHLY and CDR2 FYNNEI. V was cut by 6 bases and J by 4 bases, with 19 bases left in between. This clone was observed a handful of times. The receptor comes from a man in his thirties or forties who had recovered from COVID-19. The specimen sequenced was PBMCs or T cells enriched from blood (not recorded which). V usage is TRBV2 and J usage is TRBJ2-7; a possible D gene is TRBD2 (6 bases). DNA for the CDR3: TGTGCCAGCAGCATAGACCCGGGACTCAATTACGAGCAGTACTTC. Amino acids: CASSIDPGLNYEQYF. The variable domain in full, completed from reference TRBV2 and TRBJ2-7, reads EPEVTQTPSHQVTQMGQEVILRCVPISNHLYFYWYRQILGQKVEFLVSFYNNEISEKSEIFDDQFSVERPDGSNFTLKIRSTKLEDSAMYFCASSIDPGLNYEQYFGPGTRLTVT.